In this sample, the clone carrying this T cell receptor (beta chain) turned up once. The sample originates from a study of blood T cell repertoires in COVID-19. Study overall: Sites in the United States, Italy and Spain provided acute and convalescent COVID-19 samples.

As processed by the authors: Using reference gene primer amplification, nucleated cell counts were estimated. Some clones are missing from TCRdb's copy, which holds only in-frame ones; the method was immunoSEQ multiplex PCR. D and trimming were read from the DNA, whereas the V and J calls and clone size are those reported in that table. The table records roughly 200,000 clones, 84% of them present only once. V gave up 6 bases and J gave up 3 bases, with 18 bases separating them. Germline V CDR1 and CDR2: MDHEN, SYDVKM. The CDR3 has 16 amino acids. The receptor was derived from an elderly woman with COVID-19, enrolled during active disease. V usage is TRBV28 and J usage is TRBJ2-1, with a weak D call TRBD2 (5 bases). The sequencing input was peripheral blood. This chain's CDR3 is CASSPGGAERYNEQFF. The DNA for the CDR3 is TGTGCCAGCAGCCCTGGCGGAGCGGAACGCTACAATGAGCAGTTCTTC.